The clone carrying this TCR beta chain was found many times. Antigen specificity is unknown. This entry is derived from a study of T cells in Graves' hyperthyroidism and ophthalmopathy. General study results and limits: Model output signaled ophthalmopathy a median roughly 6 months ahead of onset. Blood also carried most thyroid clonotypes expanded above 0.001.

TCR beta CDR3 sequences were amplified from RNA transcripts. Researchers ran a first-round RT-PCR on the TCR CDR3 using the HTBI primer set. From the multiplex PCR reads, TCRdb called clonotypes with MiXCR, one entry per CDR3 protein. In the table there are 350,000 or so distinct CDR3 sequences, around 18% of which are singletons. V lost 5 bases and J lost 1, with 17 bases in between. CDR1 and CDR2 from the germline V gene are MNHEY and SMNVEV (reference sequence). This CDR3 has 16 amino acids. This receptor was identified in a woman aged 40 to 55 with Graves' ophthalmopathy. Sequenced input: blood. V usage is TRBV27 and J usage is TRBJ1-1; unclear D gene. DNA of the CDR3: TGTGCCAGCAGTGTGATTCGGACGGGAGGGAACACTGAAGCTTTCTTT. Its protein is CASSVIRTGGNTEAFF.